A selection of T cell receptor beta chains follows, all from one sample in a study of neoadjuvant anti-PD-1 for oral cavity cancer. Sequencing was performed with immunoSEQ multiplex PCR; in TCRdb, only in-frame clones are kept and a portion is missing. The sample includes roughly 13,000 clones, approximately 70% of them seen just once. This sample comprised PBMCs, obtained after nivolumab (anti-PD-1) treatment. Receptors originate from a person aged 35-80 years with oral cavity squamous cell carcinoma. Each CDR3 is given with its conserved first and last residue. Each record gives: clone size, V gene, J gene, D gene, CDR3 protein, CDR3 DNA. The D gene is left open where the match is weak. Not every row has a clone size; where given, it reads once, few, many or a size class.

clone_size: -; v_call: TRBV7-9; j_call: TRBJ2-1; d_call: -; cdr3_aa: CATTLGPSSYNEQFF; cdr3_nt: TGTGCCACCACCCTCGGCCCGAGCTCCTACAATGAGCAGTTCTTC
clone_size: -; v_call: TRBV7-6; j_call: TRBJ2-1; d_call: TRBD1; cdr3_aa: CASSFGQGGNEQFF; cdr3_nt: TGTGCCAGCAGCTTCGGACAGGGGGGCAATGAGCAGTTCTTC
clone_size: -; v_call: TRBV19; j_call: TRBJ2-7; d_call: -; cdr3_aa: CASSPWGRSEQYF; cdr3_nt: TGTGCCAGTAGCCCCTGGGGGAGGTCCGAGCAGTACTTC
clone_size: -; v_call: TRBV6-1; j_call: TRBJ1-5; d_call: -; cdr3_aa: CASSPGTAANQPQHF; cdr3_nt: TGTGCCAGCAGCCCCGGGACCGCTGCCAATCAGCCCCAGCATTTT
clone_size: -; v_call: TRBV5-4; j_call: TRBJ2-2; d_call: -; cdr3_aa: CASSLNRNTGELFF; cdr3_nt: TGTGCCAGCAGCTTAAACCGTAACACCGGGGAGCTGTTTTTT
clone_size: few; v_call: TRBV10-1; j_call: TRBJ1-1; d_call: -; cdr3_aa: CASSEPGPGTEAFF; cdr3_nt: TGCGCCAGCAGTGAGCCGGGGCCGGGGACTGAAGCTTTCTTT
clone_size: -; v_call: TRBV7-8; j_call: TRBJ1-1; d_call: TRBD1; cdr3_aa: CASSLTGGAEAFF; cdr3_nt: TGTGCCAGCAGCTTGACAGGGGGGGCTGAAGCTTTCTTT
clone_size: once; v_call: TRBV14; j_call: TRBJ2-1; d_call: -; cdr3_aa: CASSQELPLAEQFF; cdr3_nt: TGTGCCAGCAGCCAAGAACTCCCCCTTGCTGAGCAGTTCTTC
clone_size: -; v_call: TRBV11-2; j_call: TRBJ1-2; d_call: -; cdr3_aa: CASSSGLLHGYTF; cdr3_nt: TGTGCCAGCAGTTCCGGGCTCCTGCATGGCTACACCTTC
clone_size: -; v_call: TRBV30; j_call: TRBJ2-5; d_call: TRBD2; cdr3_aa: CAWTRLAGETQYF; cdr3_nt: TGTGCCTGGACCCGACTAGCGGGGGAGACCCAGTACTTC
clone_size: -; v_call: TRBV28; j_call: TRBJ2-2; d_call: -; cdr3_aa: CASGSTGELFF; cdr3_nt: TGTGCCAGCGGTAGTACCGGGGAGCTGTTTTTT
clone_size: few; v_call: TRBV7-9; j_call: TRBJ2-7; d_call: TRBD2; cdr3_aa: CASSPPGLAGDEQYF; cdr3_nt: TGTGCCAGCAGCCCTCCGGGACTAGCGGGAGATGAGCAGTACTTC
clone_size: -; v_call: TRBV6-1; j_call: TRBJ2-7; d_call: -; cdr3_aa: CASRLTGIMDYEQYF; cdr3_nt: TGTGCCAGCAGACTCACAGGGATAATGGACTACGAGCAGTACTTC
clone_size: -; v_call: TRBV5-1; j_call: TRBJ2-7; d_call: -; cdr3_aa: CASSSRGGPSYEQYF; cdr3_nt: TGCGCCAGCAGCTCGAGAGGGGGGCCGTCCTACGAGCAGTACTTC
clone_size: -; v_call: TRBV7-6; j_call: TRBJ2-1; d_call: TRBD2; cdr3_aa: CASSFATSGNNEQFF; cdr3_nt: TGTGCCAGCAGCTTCGCGACTAGCGGTAACAATGAGCAGTTCTTC
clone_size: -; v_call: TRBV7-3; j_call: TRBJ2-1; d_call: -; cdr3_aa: CASSLRAANEQFF; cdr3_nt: TGTGCCAGCAGCTTACGAGCAGCCAATGAGCAGTTCTTC
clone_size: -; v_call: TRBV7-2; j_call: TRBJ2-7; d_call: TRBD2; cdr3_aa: CASSLSHGRVHEQYF; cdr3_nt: TGTGCCAGCAGCTTATCACACGGGAGGGTCCACGAGCAGTACTTC
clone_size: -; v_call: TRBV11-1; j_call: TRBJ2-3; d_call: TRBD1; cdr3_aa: CASSEWDRDGTDTQYF; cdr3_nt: TGTGCCAGCAGCGAATGGGACAGGGACGGCACAGATACGCAGTATTTT
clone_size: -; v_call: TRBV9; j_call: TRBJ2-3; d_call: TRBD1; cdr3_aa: CASSVPGTGGPDTQYF; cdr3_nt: TGTGCCAGCAGCGTTCCCGGGACAGGGGGCCCAGATACGCAGTATTTT
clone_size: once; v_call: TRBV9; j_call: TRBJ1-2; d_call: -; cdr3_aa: CASSVDSTYGYTF; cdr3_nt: TGTGCCAGCAGCGTAGATTCTACCTATGGCTACACCTTC
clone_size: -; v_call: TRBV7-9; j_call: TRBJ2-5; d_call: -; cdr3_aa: CASTPPLLETQYF; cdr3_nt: TGTGCCAGCACCCCTCCCCTGTTGGAGACCCAGTACTTC
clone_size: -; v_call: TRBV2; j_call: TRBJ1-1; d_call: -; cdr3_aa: CASSELGNGNTEAFF; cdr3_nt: TGTGCCAGCAGTGAACTAGGGAACGGCAACACTGAAGCTTTCTTT
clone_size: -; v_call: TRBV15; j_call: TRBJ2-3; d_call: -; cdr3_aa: CATSREPSDTQYF; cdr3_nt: TGTGCCACCAGCAGAGAACCTTCAGATACGCAGTATTTT
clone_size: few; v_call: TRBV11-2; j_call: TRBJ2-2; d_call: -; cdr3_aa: CASSRGHEGTGELFF; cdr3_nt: TGTGCCAGCAGCAGAGGGCACGAGGGTACCGGGGAGCTGTTTTTT
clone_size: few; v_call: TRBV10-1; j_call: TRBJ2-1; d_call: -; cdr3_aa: CASSDRLSYNEQFF; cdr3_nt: TGCGCCAGCAGTGACAGGCTTTCCTACAATGAGCAGTTCTTC
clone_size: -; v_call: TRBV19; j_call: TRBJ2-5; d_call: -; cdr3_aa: CASSMSGNPVETQYF; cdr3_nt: TGTGCCAGTAGTATGTCTGGAAATCCAGTGGAGACCCAGTACTTC
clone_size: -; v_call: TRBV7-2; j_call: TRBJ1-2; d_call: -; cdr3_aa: CASSLAKRSWGYTF; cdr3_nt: TGTGCCAGCAGCTTAGCGAAGAGGTCTTGGGGCTACACCTTC
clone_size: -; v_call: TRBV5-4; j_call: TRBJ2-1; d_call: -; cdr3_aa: CASSLELNNEQFF; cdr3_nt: TGTGCCAGCAGCCTGGAACTTAACAATGAGCAGTTCTTC
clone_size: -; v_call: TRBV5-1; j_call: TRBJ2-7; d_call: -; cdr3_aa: CASSLGAPDLTYEQYF; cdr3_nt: TGCGCCAGCAGCTTGGGGGCCCCCGATCTGACCTACGAGCAGTACTTC
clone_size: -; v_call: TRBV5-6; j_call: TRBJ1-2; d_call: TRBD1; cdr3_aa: CASSLGQAGSVRGYTF; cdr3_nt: TGTGCCAGCAGCTTAGGACAGGCAGGATCCGTTAGGGGCTACACCTTC
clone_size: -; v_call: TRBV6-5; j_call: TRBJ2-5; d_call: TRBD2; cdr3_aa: CASRSSGSGETQYF; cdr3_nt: TGTGCCAGCAGGTCTAGCGGGAGTGGGGAGACCCAGTACTTC
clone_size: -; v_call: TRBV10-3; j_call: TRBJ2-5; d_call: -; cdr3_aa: CAISEGAPPASTQYF; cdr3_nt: TGTGCCATCAGTGAAGGAGCGCCCCCCGCGTCGACCCAGTACTTC
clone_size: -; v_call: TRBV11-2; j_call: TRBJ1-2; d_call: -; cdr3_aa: CASSSSLDGYTF; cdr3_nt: TGTGCCAGCAGCTCGTCACTGGATGGCTACACCTTC
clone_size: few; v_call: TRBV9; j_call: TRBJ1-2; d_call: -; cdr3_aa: CASSFQDSYGYTF; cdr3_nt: TGTGCCAGCAGCTTCCAGGACAGCTATGGCTACACCTTC
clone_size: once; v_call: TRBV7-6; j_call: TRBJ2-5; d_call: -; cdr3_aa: CASSLATLDRNGETQYF; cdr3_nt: TGTGCCAGCAGCTTAGCTACTCTAGACAGGAATGGGGAGACCCAGTACTTC
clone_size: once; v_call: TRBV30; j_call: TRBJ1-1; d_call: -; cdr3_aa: CAWVGLSNTEAFF; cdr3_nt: TGTGCCTGGGTGGGACTGTCAAACACTGAAGCTTTCTTT
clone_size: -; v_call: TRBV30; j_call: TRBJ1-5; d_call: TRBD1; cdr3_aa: CAWSGAAGGHRQPQHF; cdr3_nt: TGTGCCTGGAGTGGGGCGGCAGGGGGACATCGGCAGCCCCAGCATTTT
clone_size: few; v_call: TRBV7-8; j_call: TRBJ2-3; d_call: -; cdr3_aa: CASSPGWATTDTQYF; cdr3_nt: TGTGCCAGCAGCCCCGGTTGGGCTACCACAGATACGCAGTATTTT
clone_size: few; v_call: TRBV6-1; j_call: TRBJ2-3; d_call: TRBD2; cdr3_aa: CASSVRGGGTDTQYF; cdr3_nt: TGTGCCAGCAGTGTTCGGGGGGGAGGCACAGATACGCAGTATTTT
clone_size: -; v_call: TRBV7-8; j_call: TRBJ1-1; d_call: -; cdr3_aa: CASSLFRGNTEAFF; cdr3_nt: TGTGCCAGCAGCTTATTCAGGGGGAACACTGAAGCTTTCTTT
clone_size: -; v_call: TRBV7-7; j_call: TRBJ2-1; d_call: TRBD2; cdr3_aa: CASSELAGYNEQFF; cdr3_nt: TGTGCTAGCAGCGAACTAGCGGGGTACAATGAGCAGTTCTTC
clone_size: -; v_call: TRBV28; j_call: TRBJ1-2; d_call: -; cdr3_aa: CASRAGPGYTF; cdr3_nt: TGTGCCAGCAGAGCAGGCCCGGGCTACACCTTC
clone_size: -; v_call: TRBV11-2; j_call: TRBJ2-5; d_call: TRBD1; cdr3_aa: CASSLVEGAQETQYF; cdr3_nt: TGTGCCAGCAGCTTAGTTGAGGGGGCCCAAGAGACCCAGTACTTC
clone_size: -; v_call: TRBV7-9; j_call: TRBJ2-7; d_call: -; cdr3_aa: CASSPGGEQYF; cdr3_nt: TGTGCCAGCAGCCCAGGTGGTGAGCAGTACTTC
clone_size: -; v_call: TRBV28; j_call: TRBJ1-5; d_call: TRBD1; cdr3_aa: CASRTTGGYVNQPQHF; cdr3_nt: TGTGCCAGCAGAACCACAGGGGGCTACGTCAATCAGCCCCAGCATTTT
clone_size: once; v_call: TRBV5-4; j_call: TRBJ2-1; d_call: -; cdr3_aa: CASSRRLGGNNEQFF; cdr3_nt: TGTGCCAGCAGCCGGCGGCTCGGAGGAAACAATGAGCAGTTCTTC
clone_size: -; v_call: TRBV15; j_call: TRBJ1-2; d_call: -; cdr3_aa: CATSRGSGDYGYTF; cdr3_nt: TGTGCCACCAGCAGAGGGTCAGGGGACTATGGCTACACCTTC